Listed below are T cell receptor beta chains from one sample, sequenced in a study of CD8 T cells in ankylosing spondylitis. TCRdb reanalysed the 5' RACE reads using MiXCR and keeps one entry per CDR3 protein. The data hold about 220,000 distinct CDR3 sequences, with approximately 16% observed a single time. The sequenced material came from blood, either unsorted or a sorted T cell fraction (not recorded which). These TCRs come from a male donor with ankylosing spondylitis. CDR3s include the opening cysteine and the closing phenylalanine or tryptophan. Each record gives: V gene, clone size, D gene, J gene, CDR3 protein, CDR3 DNA. The D gene is left open where the match is weak. Rows give clone size only sometimes, using once, few, many, or a class for an expanded clone.

>TRBV5-6|once|TRBD1|TRBJ2-5
CASSLAGGLEETQYF
TGTGCCAGCAGCTTGGCAGGGGGCCTCGAAGAGACCCAGTACTTC
>TRBV3-1|-|-|TRBJ2-7
CASSPENWGTYEQYF
TGTGCCAGCAGCCCCGAAAACTGGGGGACCTACGAGCAGTACTTC
>TRBV20-1|few|-|TRBJ2-7
CSARWSPAGNSDTSYEQYF
TGCAGTGCTAGGTGGTCCCCCGCAGGAAATAGCGATACTTCCTACGAGCAGTACTTC
>TRBV28|few|TRBD1|TRBJ1-1
CASRHDRGKAFF
TGTGCCAGCAGACACGACAGGGGGAAAGCTTTCTTT
>TRBV2|few|TRBD2|TRBJ2-3
CASRRTGGTDTQYF
TGTGCCAGCAGGAGGACCGGGGGGACAGATACGCAGTATTTT
>TRBV7-9|-|TRBD1|TRBJ2-3
CASSHKTGESTDTQYF
TGTGCCAGCAGCCACAAAACAGGGGAGAGCACAGATACGCAGTATTTT
>TRBV27|few|TRBD1|TRBJ1-2
CASRSGTGANYGYTF
TGTGCCAGCAGATCCGGGACAGGGGCTAACTATGGCTACACCTTC
>TRBV6-1|-|-|TRBJ2-1
CASSSFRGMVDNEQFF
TGTGCCAGCAGCTCCTTCCGGGGGATGGTAGACAATGAGCAGTTCTTC
>TRBV6-5|-|-|TRBJ2-3
CASSSRVAASTDTQYF
TGTGCCAGCAGTTCCCGGGTAGCGGCTAGCACAGATACGCAGTATTTT
>TRBV29-1|few|-|TRBJ1-2
CSVEDHDGYTF
TGCAGCGTTGAAGATCATGATGGCTACACCTTC
>TRBV10-1|few|-|TRBJ2-3
CASRRGASTDTQYF
TGCGCCAGCAGACGGGGGGCCAGCACAGATACGCAGTATTTT
>TRBV6-1|once|-|TRBJ2-1
CASSEFSGPTYNEQFF
TGTGCCAGCAGTGAATTTTCAGGACCTACTTACAATGAGCAGTTCTTC
>TRBV5-1|-|TRBD2|TRBJ2-7
CASSSGSSGRSAFEQYF
TGCGCCAGCAGCTCGGGGTCTAGCGGGAGGAGCGCGTTCGAGCAGTACTTC
>TRBV4-3|-|TRBD2|TRBJ2-1
CASSQDRVAGGGEQFF
TGCGCCAGCAGCCAAGATCGGGTAGCGGGAGGAGGTGAGCAGTTCTTC
>TRBV4-2|few|-|TRBJ2-2
CASSQDGGSGWDTGELFF
TGTGCCAGCAGCCAAGATGGAGGAAGCGGTTGGGACACCGGGGAGCTGTTTTTT
>TRBV4-1|-|-|TRBJ2-3
CASSQRVADTDTQYF
TGCGCCAGCAGCCAAAGGGTGGCAGACACAGATACGCAGTATTTT
>TRBV7-6|-|TRBD1|TRBJ2-7
CASSSTGGSYEQYF
TGTGCCAGCAGCTCCACAGGGGGCTCCTACGAGCAGTACTTC